This T cell receptor beta chain was identified during a study of blood T cell repertoires in COVID-19. Germline CDR1 reads SEHNR; CDR2 reads FQNEAQ (reference sequence). Trimming pared 5 bases from V and 2 bases from J, leaving 13 bases between. The CDR3 is 15 amino acids. Sequencing was performed with immunoSEQ multiplex PCR; in TCRdb, only in-frame clones are kept and a portion is missing. The profile covers more than 95,000 clones, with roughly 88% appearing a single time and roughly 1.2% taken by the ten largest. The chain links TRBV7-9 to TRBJ2-1, with a possible D match to TRBD2 (6 bases). Sequenced input: peripheral blood. The sequence derives from an elderly woman with acute or convalescent COVID-19. CDR3 DNA sequence: TGTGCCAGCAGCATTAGCGGTACCCCCTACAATGAGCAGTTCTTC. Residues: CASSISGTPYNEQFF.